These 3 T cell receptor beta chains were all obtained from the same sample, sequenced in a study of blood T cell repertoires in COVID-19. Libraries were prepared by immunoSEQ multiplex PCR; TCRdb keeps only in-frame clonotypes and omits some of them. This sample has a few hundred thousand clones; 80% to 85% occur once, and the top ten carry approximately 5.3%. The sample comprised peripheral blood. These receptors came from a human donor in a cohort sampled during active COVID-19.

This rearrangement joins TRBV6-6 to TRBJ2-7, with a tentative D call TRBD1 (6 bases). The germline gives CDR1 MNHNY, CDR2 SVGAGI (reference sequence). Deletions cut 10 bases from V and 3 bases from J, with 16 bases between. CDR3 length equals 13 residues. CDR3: CAISNRALYEQYF. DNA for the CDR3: TGTGCCATCTCCAACAGGGCCCTCTACGAGCAGTACTTC.

The CDR3 here is CSVADRFSGNTIYF. The CDR3 nucleotides read TGCAGCGTGGCCGACAGGTTCTCTGGAAACACCATATATTTT. The chain couples TRBV29-1 to TRBJ1-3, with a tentative D call TRBD1 (6 bases). Trimming pared 6 bases from V and 0 bases from J, leaving 12 bases between. CDR1 and CDR2 from the germline V gene are SQVTM and ANQGSEA. The CDR3 spans 14 residues.

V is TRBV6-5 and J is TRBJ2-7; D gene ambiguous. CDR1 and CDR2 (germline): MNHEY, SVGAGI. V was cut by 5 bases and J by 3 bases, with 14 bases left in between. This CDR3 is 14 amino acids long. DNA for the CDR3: TGTGCCAGCAGTCCCTTAGAAAAGCACTACGAGCAGTACTTC. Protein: CASSPLEKHYEQYF.